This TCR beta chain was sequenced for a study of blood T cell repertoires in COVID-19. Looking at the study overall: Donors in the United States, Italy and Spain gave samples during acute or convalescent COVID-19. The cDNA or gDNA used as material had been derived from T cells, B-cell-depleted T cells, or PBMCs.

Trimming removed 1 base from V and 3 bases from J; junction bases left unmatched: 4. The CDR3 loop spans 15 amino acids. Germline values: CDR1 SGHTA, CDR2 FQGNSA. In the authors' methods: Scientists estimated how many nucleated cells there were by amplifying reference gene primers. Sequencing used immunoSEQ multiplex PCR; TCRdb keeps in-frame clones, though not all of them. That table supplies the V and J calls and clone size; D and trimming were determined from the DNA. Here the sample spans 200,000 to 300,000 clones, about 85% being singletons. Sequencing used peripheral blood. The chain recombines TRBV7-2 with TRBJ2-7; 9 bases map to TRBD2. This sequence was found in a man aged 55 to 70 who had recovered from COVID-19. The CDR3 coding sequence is TGTGCCAGCAGCTTAGTAGGTAGCGGGGGCTACGAGCAGTACTTC. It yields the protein CASSLVGSGGYEQYF. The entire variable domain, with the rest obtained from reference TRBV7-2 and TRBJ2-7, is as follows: GAGVSQSPSNKVTEKGKDVELRCDPISGHTALYWYRQSLGQGLEFLIYFQGNSAPDKSGLPSDRFSAERTGGSVSTLTIQRTQQEDSAVYLCASSLVGSGGYEQYFGPGTRLTVT.